The entry below gives a single T cell receptor beta chain sequence along with its context. This entry belongs to a study of T-cell reconstitution after alpha-beta-depleted transplantation in children. Library preparation (for TCRbeta) was performed with unique molecular identifiers. TCRdb analysed the PCR reads with MiXCR anew, one entry per CDR3 protein. Of about 540,000 distinct CDR3 sequences in the sample, roughly 30% were seen once. The TCR originated in a boy younger than two with Wiskott-Aldrich syndrome, due to receive a stem cell transplant. The sample was PBMCs, taken before TCRalphabeta/CD19-depleted stem cell transplant.

CDR3 amino acids: CASSYSSQGSRGELFF. The CDR3, as DNA: TGTGCCAGCAGTTACTCGAGCCAGGGGAGTCGCGGGGAGCTGTTTTTT. V is TRBV6-5 and J is TRBJ2-2, with D perhaps matching TRBD1 (6 bases). Germline-derived CDR1 and CDR2 are MNHEY and SVGAGI. Trimming took off 0 bases at V and 7 bases at J, with 15 bases between the two ends. The CDR3 consists of 16 residues.